Following are 13 T cell receptor beta chains from one sample sequenced in a study of T cell responses to AZD1222 COVID-19 vaccine. Here immunoSEQ multiplex PCR was the method, and the copy in TCRdb shows in-frame clones only, minus some. Here the sample spans some 140,000 clones, around 90% being singletons. The sample consisted of peripheral blood, taken on day 0 of AZD1222 vaccination. These TCRs come from an adult in good health.

The chain combines TRBV7-2 with TRBJ2-7, with 7 nucleotides matching TRBD2. The V segment lost 5 bases and the J segment 0 bases; nucleotides outside the gene matches: 4. The germline V gene encodes CDR1 SGHTA and CDR2 FQGNSA. The CDR3 runs 14 residues. The DNA for the CDR3 is TGTGCCAGCAGCCCCGGGGGGTACTCCTACGAGCAGTACTTC. Protein sequence: CASSPGGYSYEQYF.

The rearrangement joins TRBV5-1 to TRBJ1-3; 10 bases line up with TRBD1. The CDR3 loop spans 18 amino acids. Germline V gene sequence: CDR1 SGHRS, CDR2 YFSETQ. V shed 0 bases, J shed 2 bases, and the junction held 8 bases outside the gene matches. The CDR3 reads CASSLVPGQGEPGNTIYF. The CDR3, as DNA: TGCGCCAGCAGCTTGGTACCCGGACAGGGGGAACCTGGAAACACCATATATTTT.

This chain links TRBV7-9 with TRBJ1-1; maybe TRBD1 (5 bases). V gave up 2 bases and J gave up 5 bases, with 12 bases separating them. The length of the CDR3 is 14 residues. The germline gives CDR1 SEHNR, CDR2 FQNEAQ (reference sequence). CDR3 in amino acids: CASSLRDRGTEAFF. CDR3 DNA: TGTGCCAGCAGCTTAAGGGACCGAGGGACTGAAGCTTTCTTT.

The chain is built from TRBV27 and TRBJ1-2; a possible D gene is TRBD1 (6 bases). CDR3 length equals 13 residues. Germline V CDR1 and CDR2: MNHEY, SMNVEV (reference sequence). The V end lost 3 bases, the J end lost 6 bases, and 11 bases lay between the germline ends. The CDR3 sequence is CASSFRDTHGYTF. CDR3 in DNA: TGTGCCAGCAGTTTCAGGGACACCCATGGCTACACCTTC.

This rearrangement joins TRBV5-4 to TRBJ1-1; 7 nucleotides agree with TRBD1. Germline V CDR1 and CDR2: SGHNT, YYREEE (reference sequence). The CDR3 is 14 residues long. Losses at the gene ends were 0 bases for V and 1 base for J; bases not matched to a gene: 0. CDR3 in DNA: TGTGCCAGCAGCTTGGGGACAGGGAACACTGAAGCTTTCTTT. Translating gives CASSLGTGNTEAFF.

This clone appeared once. The chain combines TRBV5-1 with TRBJ2-1, with 7 bases aligning to TRBD2. The CDR3 covers 14 residues. CDR1 is SGHRS and CDR2 is YFSETQ in the germline V gene. V lost 2 bases, J lost 6 bases, and 5 bases stayed unmatched. CDR3 sequence (DNA): TGCGCCAGCAGCTTATGGCGGGAGCCCAATGAGCAGTTCTTC. This codes for CASSLWREPNEQFF.

The chain recombines TRBV18 with TRBJ1-2; 9 bases match TRBD1. Looked up from germline, CDR1 is KGHSH and CDR2 is LQKENI. CDR3 length: 18 residues. The V gene end was trimmed by 2 bases and the J gene end by 6 bases; junction bases not matched to a gene: 16. The CDR3 is CASSPGSGQGGAGDGYTF. The CDR3 DNA sequence: TGTGCCAGCTCACCAGGTTCGGGACAGGGAGGAGCTGGAGATGGCTACACCTTC.

This sequence joins TRBV5-4 and TRBJ1-6, with TRBD1 matching 9 bases. Germline V CDR1 and CDR2: SGHNT, YYREEE (reference sequence). This CDR3 spans 16 amino acids. J gave up 10 bases and V 1 base, and 9 bases lay outside the gene matches. The CDR3 loop is CASSLNPDRGKSPLHF. CDR3 nucleotides: TGTGCCAGCAGCTTGAACCCGGACAGGGGAAAATCACCCCTCCACTTT.

The chain joins TRBV7-2 to TRBJ2-7; D remains ambiguous. Germline V gene lookup returns CDR1 SGHTA and CDR2 FQGNSA. There are 12 residues in the CDR3. V was trimmed by 8 bases and J by 4 bases, leaving 12 bases between them. As DNA, the CDR3 is TGTGCCAGCTCGGTAGACTCTTACGAGCAGTACTTC. This gives the protein CASSVDSYEQYF.

J is TRBJ2-2 and V is TRBV6-4, with 7 bases identical to TRBD1. The germline CDR1 and CDR2 sequences are MRHNA and SNTAGT. The length of the CDR3 is 13 residues. Trimming at V came to 6 bases and at J to 5 bases, leaving 3 bases not matched to a gene. CDR3 amino acids: CASRGTDTGELFF. The CDR3 DNA sequence: TGTGCCAGCAGAGGGACAGATACCGGGGAGCTGTTTTTT.

This clone was seen only once. The chain combines TRBV11-2 with TRBJ2-5; perhaps TRBD2 as D (6 bases). CDR1 is SGHAT and CDR2 is FQNNGV in the germline V gene. Trimming removed 6 bases from V and 5 bases from J, with 16 bases in between. The CDR3 is 14 amino acids. This chain's CDR3 is CASSSVAGRETQYF. The CDR3 DNA reads as TGTGCCAGCAGTTCCGTGGCGGGGCGGGAGACCCAGTACTTC.

The V gene is TRBV5-5, the J gene TRBJ2-3; tentative D call: TRBD1 (6 bases). This CDR3 has 16 residues. Germline V gives CDR1 SGHKS, CDR2 YYEKEE (reference sequence). V dropped 4 bases and J dropped 2 bases, with 17 bases sitting between them. The CDR3 DNA reads TGTGCCAGCAGCACAACAGGGTTCCGGATCACAGATACGCAGTATTTT. It specifies CASSTTGFRITDTQYF. Full variable domain (outside the CDR3, taken from reference TRBV5-5 and TRBJ2-3): DAGVTQSPTHLIKTRGQQVTLRCSPISGHKSVSWYQQVLGQGPQFIFQYYEKEERGRGNFPDRFSARQFPNYSSELNVNALLLGDSALYLCASSTTGFRITDTQYFGPGTRLTVL.

The genes are TRBV4-2 and TRBJ1-5; TRBD1 matches 7 bases. This CDR3 contains 16 residues. Germline assignment: CDR1 LGHNA and CDR2 YNFKEQ. Trimming at V came to 0 bases and at J to 5 bases, leaving 7 bases not matched to a gene. The CDR3 loop is CASSQEGGQTHQPQHF. The CDR3 nucleotides are TGTGCCAGCAGCCAAGAGGGGGGACAGACTCATCAGCCCCAGCATTTT.